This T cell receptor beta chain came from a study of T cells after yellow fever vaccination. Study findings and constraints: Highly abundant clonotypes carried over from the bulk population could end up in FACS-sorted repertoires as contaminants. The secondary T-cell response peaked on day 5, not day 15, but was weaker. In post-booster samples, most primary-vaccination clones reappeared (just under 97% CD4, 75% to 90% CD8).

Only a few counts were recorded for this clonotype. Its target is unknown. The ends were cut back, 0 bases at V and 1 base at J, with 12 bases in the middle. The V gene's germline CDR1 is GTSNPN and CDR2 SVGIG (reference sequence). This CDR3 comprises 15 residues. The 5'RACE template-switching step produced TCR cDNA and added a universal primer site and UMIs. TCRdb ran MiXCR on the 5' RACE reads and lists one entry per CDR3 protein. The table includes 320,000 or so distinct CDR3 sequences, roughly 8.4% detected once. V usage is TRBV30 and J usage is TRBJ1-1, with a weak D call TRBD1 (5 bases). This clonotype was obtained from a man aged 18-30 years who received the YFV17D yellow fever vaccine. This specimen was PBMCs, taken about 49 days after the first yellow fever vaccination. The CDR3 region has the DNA TGTGCCTGGAGTGTACCTGCGGGGGGGAACACTGAAGCTTTCTTT. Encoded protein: CAWSVPAGGNTEAFF.